Shown below are 24 T cell receptor beta chains from a single sample sequenced in a study of T cells after yellow fever vaccination. TCRdb redid the calling of the 5' RACE reads with MiXCR, one entry per CDR3 protein. The sample carries approximately 550,000 distinct CDR3 sequences, 19% recorded once. The specimen was PBMCs, collected 15 days after the yellow fever booster vaccination. The receptors were sampled from a man under 40 who received the YFV17D yellow fever vaccine.

This clonotype showed up just a few times. CDR3 DNA: TGTGCCAGCACCCTTCAGAGGGATCCCCAAGAGACCCAGTACTTC. It codes for CASTLQRDPQETQYF. The J gene is TRBJ2-5, the V gene TRBV6-1; D is possibly TRBD2 (5 bases). Germline loops: CDR1 MNHNS, CDR2 SASEGT. The ends were cut back, 7 bases at V and 1 base at J, with 16 bases in the middle. The CDR3 sequence is 15 residues long.

This clonotype was seen a handful of times. V is TRBV28 and J is TRBJ2-4; D might be TRBD1 or TRBD2, each matching 5 bases. Trimming removed 5 bases from V and 8 bases from J, with 16 bases in between. The CDR3 has 14 amino acids. The germline V gene encodes CDR1 MDHEN and CDR2 SYDVKM. CDR3 sequence reads: CASSPPSQGDIQYF. Written as DNA, the CDR3 is TGTGCCAGCAGTCCCCCGTCGCAGGGAGACATTCAGTACTTC.

The V gene is TRBV20-1, the J gene TRBJ1-6, with D unresolved. The V end lost 4 bases, the J end lost 2 bases, and 15 bases lay between the germline ends. Looked up from germline, CDR1 is DFQATT and CDR2 is SNEGSKA (reference sequence). The CDR3 consists of 16 residues. The CDR3 nucleotides are TGCAGTGCTATCGTCGGCTTACTCCCCTATAATTCACCCCTCCACTTT. Residues: CSAIVGLLPYNSPLHF.

V is TRBV6-2 or TRBV6-3 and J is TRBJ2-7, with 9 bases aligning to TRBD2. Germline V gene sequence: CDR1 MNHEY, CDR2 SVGEGT. This CDR3 spans 15 amino acids. Losses at the gene ends were 8 bases for V and 3 bases for J; bases not matched to a gene: 11. The CDR3 is CASLPGAGGNYEQYF. The CDR3 DNA follows: TGTGCCAGCCTTCCGGGAGCGGGAGGAAACTACGAGCAGTACTTC.

The V call is TRBV29-1, the J call TRBJ2-3; D ambiguous. The CDR3 sequence is 12 residues long. The V gene's germline CDR1 is SQVTM and CDR2 ANQGSEA. Trimming left V 0 bases short and J 6 bases short, with 7 bases between. The CDR3 nucleotides are TGCAGCGTTGAAGATCAAGGTGATACGCAGTATTTT. Its translation is CSVEDQGDTQYF.

This clonotype was seen more than once but under ten times. This rearrangement joins TRBV11-2 to TRBJ2-3; D gene unclear. In germline, CDR1 is SGHAT, CDR2 FQNNGV. The CDR3 has 12 amino acids. The V gene lost 4 bases and the J gene lost 5 bases, with 7 bases spanning the gap. The CDR3 loop is CASSSDRDTQYF. CDR3 coding DNA: TGTGCCAGCAGCTCCGACCGAGATACGCAGTATTTT.

This clonotype has just a few counts. CDR3 DNA sequence: TGCGCCAGCAGCTTGGTAGATGAGCCCCAGTACTTC. Its translation is CASSLVDEPQYF. The genes are TRBV5-1 and TRBJ2-5; D uncertain. The CDR3 is 12 amino acids. V was trimmed by 0 bases and J by 9 bases, leaving 9 bases between them. Germline-derived CDR1 and CDR2 are SGHRS and YFSETQ.

The chain recombines TRBV18 with TRBJ2-7; 11 nucleotides match TRBD2. Germline V gene data show CDR1 as KGHSH and CDR2 as LQKENI. J lost 4 bases, V lost 6 bases, and 14 bases had no gene match. The CDR3 runs 17 residues. The CDR3 reads CASSRNSGTSGIYEQYF. In nucleotides, the CDR3 is TGTGCCAGCTCGCGAAACTCCGGGACTAGCGGCATTTACGAGCAGTACTTC.

A few counts support this clonotype. This chain links TRBV29-1 with TRBJ2-2; 8 nucleotides align to TRBD2. Germline lookup yields CDR1 SQVTM and CDR2 ANQGSEA. This CDR3 has 13 residues. The ends lost 6 bases at V and 6 bases at J; junction bases unmatched: 6. In nucleotides, the CDR3 is TGCAGCGTCGGGACTAGATTTTCCGGGGAGCTGTTTTTT. Translated: CSVGTRFSGELFF.

The V gene is TRBV20-1, the J gene TRBJ2-7, with 8 bases identical to TRBD1. Germline values: CDR1 DFQATT, CDR2 SNEGSKA (reference sequence). V shed 6 bases, J shed 7 bases, and the junction held 11 bases outside the gene matches. CDR3 size: 13 residues. The CDR3 loop is CSARTGSRSEQYF. CDR3 DNA: TGCAGTGCGAGGACAGGGAGCCGTTCTGAGCAGTACTTC.

This clonotype occurred a few times. The genes are TRBV6-2 or TRBV6-3 and TRBJ2-5, with D unresolved. The V and J ends lost 2 bases and 4 bases respectively, with 2 bases between them. The length of the CDR3 is 11 residues. Germline V gene sequence: CDR1 MNHEY, CDR2 SVGEGT. CDR3 in amino acids: CASSYTETQYF. In DNA, the CDR3 is TGTGCCAGCAGTTACACAGAGACCCAGTACTTC.

This clonotype showed up just a few times. This chain uses TRBV7-2 with TRBJ2-7; TRBD1 matches 9 bases. The CDR3 sequence is 15 residues long. With V trimmed by 5 bases and J by 3 bases, 8 bases remained unmatched. Germline V gene lookup returns CDR1 SGHTA and CDR2 FQGNSA. The CDR3 region has the DNA TGTGCCAGCAGCGCGAGACAGGGGGTCGGCTACGAGCAGTACTTC. Encoded protein: CASSARQGVGYEQYF.

In its sample, this clonotype was seen many times. The gene calls are TRBV29-1 and TRBJ1-2; D is unclear. The CDR3 sequence is 13 residues long. Trimming removed 4 bases from V and 8 bases from J, with 17 bases in between. Per germline, CDR1 SQVTM and CDR2 ANQGSEA. As DNA, the CDR3 is TGCAGCGTTGTATCGGAGACTGCGGACGGCTACACCTTC. Encoded protein: CSVVSETADGYTF.

The chain has TRBV20-1 and TRBJ2-7; 7 nucleotides match TRBD1. Germline CDR1 and CDR2: DFQATT and SNEGSKA (reference sequence). With V trimmed by 0 bases and J by 7 bases, 6 bases remained unmatched. This CDR3 has 13 amino acids. The DNA for the CDR3 is TGCAGTGCTAGAGATGGGACAGTCGCTGAGCAGTACTTC. This codes for CSARDGTVAEQYF.

There are many counts of this clonotype. This rearrangement joins TRBV20-1 to TRBJ1-2; D gene unclear. Trimming took off 3 bases at V and 7 bases at J, with 12 bases between the two ends. The CDR3 is 12 amino acids. The germline V gene encodes CDR1 DFQATT and CDR2 SNEGSKA (reference sequence). The CDR3: CSAREGGTGYTF. CDR3 bases: TGCAGTGCTAGGGAGGGAGGTACTGGCTACACCTTC.

The chain employs TRBV5-6 and TRBJ2-7; D is unresolved. The CDR3 loop spans 16 amino acids. Trimming left V 1 base short and J 3 bases short, with 17 bases between. From germline, CDR1 is SGHDT and CDR2 YYEEEE. CDR3 residues: CASSLYSSVSFYEQYF. The CDR3 DNA reads as TGTGCCAGCAGCTTGTATTCGTCGGTTAGCTTCTACGAGCAGTACTTC.

The chain is built from TRBV6-5 and TRBJ2-5; TRBD1 is a possible D gene (6 bases). Deletions cut 0 bases from V and 5 bases from J, with 10 bases between. CDR3 length: 14 amino acids. Germline CDR1 MNHEY, CDR2 SVGAGI. The CDR3 region is CASSYSSRGETQYF. The CDR3 nucleotides are TGTGCCAGCAGTTACTCGAGCAGGGGTGAGACCCAGTACTTC.

The sample holds a few counts of this clonotype. The chain has TRBV7-8 and TRBJ1-5; D is ambiguous. The CDR3 is made up of 15 amino acids. Per the germline V gene, CDR1 is SGHVS and CDR2 is FQNEAQ. Trimming took 5 bases from V and 1 from J, leaving 12 bases between them. CDR3 sequence (DNA): TGTGCCAGCAGCCCCCTTAGACACAGCAATCAGCCCCAGCATTTT. As protein: CASSPLRHSNQPQHF.

This chain connects TRBV5-1 to TRBJ2-1; 9 nucleotides agree with TRBD2. V shed 4 bases, J shed 6 bases, and the junction held 8 bases outside the gene matches. Germline V gene lookup returns CDR1 SGHRS and CDR2 YFSETQ. The CDR3 extends over 15 amino acids. In DNA, the CDR3 is TGCGCCAGCAGCAGCGGGACTAGCAGGGGCAATGAGCAGTTCTTC. It codes for CASSSGTSRGNEQFF.

In this sample, this clonotype turned up a few times. This chain uses TRBV28 with TRBJ2-1; 11 bases fit TRBD2. Germline assignment: CDR1 MDHEN and CDR2 SYDVKM. J was trimmed by 3 bases and V by 6 bases; bases with no gene match: 7. The CDR3 contains 16 residues. DNA for the CDR3: TGTGCCAGCAGCCCCGGCGGACTAGCGGGCTACAATGAGCAGTTCTTC. Translating it yields CASSPGGLAGYNEQFF. The full variable domain, its missing parts supplied by reference TRBV28 and TRBJ2-1, is DVKVTQSSRYLVKRTGEKVFLECVQDMDHENMFWYRQDPGLGLRLIYFSYDVKMKEKGDIPEGYSVSREKKERFSLILESASTNQTSMYLCASSPGGLAGYNEQFFGPGTRLTVL.

The J gene is TRBJ2-5, the V gene TRBV3-1; TRBD2 matches 10 bases. V shed 0 bases and J 2 bases; nucleotides not matched to a gene: 9. The CDR3 contains 18 residues. CDR1 LGHDT and CDR2 YNNKEL come from the germline V gene (reference sequence). CDR3 nucleotides: TGTGCCAGCAGCCAAGATCTTTGGACTAGCGGTACACAAGAGACCCAGTACTTC. Protein sequence: CASSQDLWTSGTQETQYF.

This clonotype was observed at least ten times. The chain uses TRBV7-2 and TRBJ2-7; a possible D gene is TRBD2 (5 bases). V lost 4 bases to trimming and J lost 0 bases, with 10 bases between them. Germline CDR1 is SGHTA and CDR2 is FQGNSA. This CDR3 has 14 residues. The CDR3 sequence is CASSSPGSSYEQYF. In nucleotides, the CDR3 is TGTGCCAGCAGCTCCCCGGGAAGCTCCTACGAGCAGTACTTC.

The rearrangement joins TRBV20-1 to TRBJ2-1; D is possibly TRBD2 (6 bases). Germline CDR1 reads DFQATT; CDR2 reads SNEGSKA (reference sequence). V was clipped by 1 base and J by 3 bases, with 13 bases between them. This CDR3 is 15 amino acids long. CDR3 sequence (DNA): TGCAGTGCTAGAGGTAGGCGGGACGGCTACAATGAGCAGTTCTTC. Its protein is CSARGRRDGYNEQFF.

The chain uses TRBV20-1 and TRBJ2-4, with TRBD2 matching 7 bases. The length of the CDR3 is 16 residues. V shed 6 bases, J shed 0 bases, and the junction held 11 bases outside the gene matches. CDR1 DFQATT and CDR2 SNEGSKA come from the germline V gene (reference sequence). This chain's CDR3 is CSASLGGGLAKNIQYF. CDR3 coding DNA: TGCAGTGCAAGCTTAGGCGGGGGATTAGCCAAAAACATTCAGTACTTC.